The rows below give T cell receptor beta chains drawn from one sample of a study of blood T cell repertoires in COVID-19. Data came from immunoSEQ multiplex PCR; TCRdb stores just in-frame clones and leaves some out. The repertoire holds 88,000 or so clones, with around 89% as singletons. Sequencing input: PBMCs or T cells enriched from blood (not recorded which). All receptors come from a woman aged 45-59 years with acute COVID-19. Both conserved end residues are part of each CDR3. Fields, in order: V gene, J gene, D gene, CDR3 DNA, CDR3 protein. The D gene is left open where the match is weak.

TRBV27	TRBJ1-2	.	TGTGCCAGCAGTTTGACGCCAGGATCGGATTTCTATGGCTACACCTTC	CASSLTPGSDFYGYTF
TRBV4-3	TRBJ2-1	.	TGCGCCAGCAGCCGGGGGGTGTCCTACAATGAGCAGTTCTTC	CASSRGVSYNEQFF
TRBV30	TRBJ2-2	TRBD2	TGTGCCTGGAGTGTTTCGGGGGGCACCGGGGAGCTGTTTTTT	CAWSVSGGTGELFF
TRBV7-2	TRBJ2-5	.	TGTGCCAGCAGAATGACTCCCCAAGAGACCCAGTACTTC	CASRMTPQETQYF
TRBV5-5	TRBJ2-5	.	TGTGCCAGCAGCTTGAACTTGGGGGGACAAGAGACCCAGTACTTC	CASSLNLGGQETQYF
TRBV5-4	TRBJ2-2	TRBD2	TGTGCCAGCAGCACCCGGACTAGCGGGATCACCGGGGAGCTGTTTTTT	CASSTRTSGITGELFF
TRBV18	TRBJ2-7	.	TGTGCCAGCTCACCGGACAGAAACGAGCAGTACTTC	CASSPDRNEQYF
TRBV5-1	TRBJ2-5	TRBD2	TGCGCCAGCAGCCTGACAAGGGGACTAGGGGAAGAGACCCAGTACTTC	CASSLTRGLGEETQYF
TRBV2	TRBJ1-1	.	TGTGCCAGCAGCCGTGGGACACCCGAAGCTTTCTTT	CASSRGTPEAFF
TRBV5-4	TRBJ2-2	TRBD2	TGTGCCAGCAGCCCTGAGGGCGGGAGGACAGCCGGGGAGCTGTTTTTT	CASSPEGGRTAGELFF